The sequence of this TCR beta chain was determined in a study of shared clonotypes between healthy human individuals. Overall study results and limits: Researchers found naive subsets generally carried larger estimated richness than memory subsets.

Sequencing used immunoSEQ multiplex PCR; TCRdb keeps in-frame clones, though not all of them. The profile shows approximately 2.4 million clones, about 94% of them singletons. About this clone: Its cognate antigen is unknown.

The V and J ends lost 0 bases and 0 bases, in that order; junction bases with no gene match: 8. Germline CDR1 reads SGDLS; CDR2 reads YYNGEE. There are 18 residues in the CDR3. The rearrangement uses TRBV9 and TRBJ2-3; 9 nucleotides agree with TRBD2. This TCR was recovered from a man younger than 35 in good health. The sequencing sample was made of naive CD4+ T cells sorted from blood. Indicated subset: CD45RA+ positively selected. The CDR3: CASSVEIAGELSTDTQYF. Written as DNA, the CDR3 is TGTGCCAGCAGCGTAGAAATAGCGGGGGAACTAAGCACAGATACGCAGTATTTT.